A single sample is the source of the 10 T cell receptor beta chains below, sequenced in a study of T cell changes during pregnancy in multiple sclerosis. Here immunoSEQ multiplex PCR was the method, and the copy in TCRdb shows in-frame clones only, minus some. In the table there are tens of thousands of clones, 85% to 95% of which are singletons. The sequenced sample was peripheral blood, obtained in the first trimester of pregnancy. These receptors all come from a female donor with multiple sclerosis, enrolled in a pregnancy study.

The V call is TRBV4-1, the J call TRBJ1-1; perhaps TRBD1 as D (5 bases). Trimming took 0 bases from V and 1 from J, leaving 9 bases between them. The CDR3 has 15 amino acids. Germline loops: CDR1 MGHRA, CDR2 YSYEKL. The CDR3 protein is CASSQDQGGNTEAFF. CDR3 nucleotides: TGCGCCAGCAGCCAAGATCAGGGCGGGAACACTGAAGCTTTCTTT.

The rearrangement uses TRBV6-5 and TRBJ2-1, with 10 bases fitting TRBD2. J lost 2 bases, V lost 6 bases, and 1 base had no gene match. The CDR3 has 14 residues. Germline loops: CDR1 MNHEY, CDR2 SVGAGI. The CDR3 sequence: CASRSGGAYNEQFF. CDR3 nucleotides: TGTGCCAGCAGGAGCGGGGGGGCCTACAATGAGCAGTTCTTC.

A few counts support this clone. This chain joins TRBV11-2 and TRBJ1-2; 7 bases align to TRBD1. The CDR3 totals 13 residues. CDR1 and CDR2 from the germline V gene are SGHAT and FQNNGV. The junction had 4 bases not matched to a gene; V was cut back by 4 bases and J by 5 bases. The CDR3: CASSSAGGYGYTF. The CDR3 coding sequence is TGTGCCAGCAGCTCTGCAGGGGGTTATGGCTACACCTTC.

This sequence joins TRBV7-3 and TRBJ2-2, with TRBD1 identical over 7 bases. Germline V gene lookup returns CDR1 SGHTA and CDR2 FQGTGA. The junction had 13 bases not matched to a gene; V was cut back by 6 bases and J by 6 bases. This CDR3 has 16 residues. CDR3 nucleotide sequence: TGTGCCAGCAGTTATGCGACAGGGTCAGGATCCGGGGAGCTGTTTTTT. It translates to CASSYATGSGSGELFF.

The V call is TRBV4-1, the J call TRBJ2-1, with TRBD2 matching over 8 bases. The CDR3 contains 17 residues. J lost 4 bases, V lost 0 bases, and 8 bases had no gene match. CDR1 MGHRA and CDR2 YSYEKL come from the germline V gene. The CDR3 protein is CASSQDRVAGTYNEQFF. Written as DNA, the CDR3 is TGCGCCAGCAGCCAAGATAGGGTAGCGGGGACATACAATGAGCAGTTCTTC.

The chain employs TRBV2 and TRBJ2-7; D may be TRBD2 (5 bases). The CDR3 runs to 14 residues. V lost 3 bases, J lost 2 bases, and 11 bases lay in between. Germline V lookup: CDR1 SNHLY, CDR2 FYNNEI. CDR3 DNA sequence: TGTGCCAGCAGTGACGGAGGCCTCCCCTACGAGCAGTACTTC. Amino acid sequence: CASSDGGLPYEQYF.

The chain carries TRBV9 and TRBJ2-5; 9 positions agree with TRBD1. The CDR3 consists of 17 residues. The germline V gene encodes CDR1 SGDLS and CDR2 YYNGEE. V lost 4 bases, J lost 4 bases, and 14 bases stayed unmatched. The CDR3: CASSQPNGTGRGETQYF. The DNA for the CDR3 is TGTGCCAGCAGCCAACCTAACGGGACAGGGAGGGGAGAGACCCAGTACTTC.

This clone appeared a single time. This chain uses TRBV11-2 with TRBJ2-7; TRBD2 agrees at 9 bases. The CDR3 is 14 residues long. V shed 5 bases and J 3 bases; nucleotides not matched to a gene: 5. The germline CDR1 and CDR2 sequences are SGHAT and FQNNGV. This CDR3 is CASSPHSGSYEQYF. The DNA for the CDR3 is TGTGCCAGCAGCCCCCATAGCGGGAGCTACGAGCAGTACTTC.

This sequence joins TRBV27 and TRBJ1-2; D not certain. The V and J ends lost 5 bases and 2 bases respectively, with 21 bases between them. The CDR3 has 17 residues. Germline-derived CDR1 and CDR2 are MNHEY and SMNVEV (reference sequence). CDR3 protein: CASSPMSGLDRNYGYTF. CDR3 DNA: TGTGCCAGCAGTCCAATGAGCGGTTTGGACCGAAACTATGGCTACACCTTC.

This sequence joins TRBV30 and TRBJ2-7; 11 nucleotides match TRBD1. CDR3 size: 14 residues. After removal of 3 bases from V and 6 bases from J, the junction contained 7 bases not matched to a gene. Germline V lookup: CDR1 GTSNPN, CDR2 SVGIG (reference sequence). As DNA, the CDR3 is TGTGCCTGGAGCCTTGGACAGGGGGCAGGCGAGCAGTACTTC. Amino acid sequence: CAWSLGQGAGEQYF.